What follows is one T cell receptor beta chain and its context. Its antigen remains unidentified. Sequencing was performed with immunoSEQ multiplex PCR; in TCRdb, only in-frame clones are kept and a portion is missing. Of over 150,000 clones in the sample, more than 70% were seen once. This sample was included in a study of cytomegalovirus exposure and HLA in healthy donors. About the study: The same platform used for the 666 first-cohort repertoires was also used for the 100 to 150 validation repertoires, as a later analysis reported.

Study results and limitations: Reports showed the classifier diagnosing cytomegalovirus status with high specificity and sensitivity. The authors listed around 150 TCR beta chains as cytomegalovirus-associated. It was confirmed in vitro that a few of the CMV-associated chains were specific for CMV antigens.

Deletions cut 3 bases from V and 6 bases from J, with 9 bases between. This CDR3 spans 11 amino acids. Germline V gene lookup returns CDR1 GTSNPN and CDR2 SVGIG (reference sequence). Sequenced input: PBMCs. The receptor was isolated from a human donor in good health. The chain links TRBV30 to TRBJ2-7, with a tentative D call TRBD1 (6 bases). As DNA, the CDR3 is TGTGCCTGGAGGAGCAGGGGCGAGCAGTACTTC. Protein: CAWRSRGEQYF.